This note documents a single TCR beta chain sequence. No antigen is known for it. Alongside a J-beta primer mix, a sample-barcoded 5' primer served in a second PCR lasting roughly 6 to 12 cycles. In TCRdb, the 5' RACE reads were re-called with MiXCR into one record per CDR3 protein. The table lists over 500,000 distinct CDR3 sequences, about 27% of them singletons. This record belongs to a study of blood T cells in healthy people across ages. Regarding the study as a whole: Whereas aged donors had fewer naive CD4+ cells, long-lived donors had more of them and higher diversity.

The length of the CDR3 is 14 residues. Germline values: CDR1 MNHEY, CDR2 SMNVEV (reference sequence). Trimming took 6 bases from V and 2 from J, leaving 12 bases between them. These data were also reused for a study on T cells of mothers and their children. As that study records: cDNA was synthesized from all extracted RNA at roughly 1.5 ug per reaction.

The sequence came from a boy between 2 and 15 years old in good health. The chain couples TRBV27 to TRBJ2-3, with D maybe TRBD1 (6 bases). Sample: blood. The CDR3 DNA reads TGTGCCAGCAGCTATCAGGGGAACACAGATACGCAGTATTTT. Translated: CASSYQGNTDTQYF.